The 14 T cell receptor beta chains in this list originate from one sample, sequenced in a study of CD8 T cells in Susac syndrome. Random-hexamer reverse transcription was applied to roughly 0.5 to 1 ug RNA. Via MiXCR, TCRdb re-called the immunoSEQ multiplex PCR reads, giving one row per CDR3 protein. This table has approximately 120,000 distinct CDR3 sequences, about 95% appearing once. The sequenced sample was CD4+ T cells from PBMCs. These receptors were taken from a human donor in good health.

The CDR3 coding sequence is TGTGCCAGCAGTTCCTATCAGAAGCGGGGGAGCTACGAGCAGTACTTC. This translates into CASSSYQKRGSYEQYF. The chain recombines TRBV27 with TRBJ2-7, with 8 positions matching TRBD2. V was pared by 4 bases and J by 3 bases, with 11 bases of the junction left unmatched. CDR1 and CDR2 from the germline V gene are MNHEY and SMNVEV (reference sequence). The CDR3 extends over 16 amino acids.

This clonotype was picked up one time. The rearrangement joins TRBV12-3 or TRBV12-4 to TRBJ2-5; D call uncertain. This CDR3 spans 14 amino acids. The V gene lost 0 bases and the J gene lost 1 base, with 6 bases spanning the gap. The CDR3 nucleotides read TGTGCCAGCAGTTTAGCGGTGATCCAAGAGACCCAGTACTTC. This codes for CASSLAVIQETQYF.

This chain links TRBV29-1 with TRBJ1-2; 9 bases match TRBD1. CDR1 is SQVTM and CDR2 is ANQGSEA in the germline V gene. The CDR3 is 14 residues long. The ends lost 5 bases at V and 6 bases at J; junction bases unmatched: 10. For the CDR3, the DNA is TGCAGCGTTACAGGGGACAGGGAACGTAATGGCTACACCTTC. This codes for CSVTGDRERNGYTF.

Here the CDR3 DNA reads TGTGCCAGCATTAACAGGGGGCTTGGGACTGAAGCTTTCTTT. Protein product: CASINRGLGTEAFF. The V call is TRBV12-3 or TRBV12-4, the J call TRBJ1-1, with TRBD1 identical over 9 bases. Trimming removed 7 bases from V and 5 bases from J; junction bases left unmatched: 8. This CDR3 has 14 amino acids.

This sequence joins TRBV7-9 and TRBJ1-1; D ambiguous. The CDR3 consists of 14 residues. V shed 2 bases and J shed 1 base, with 8 bases lying between them. Germline CDR1 and CDR2: SEHNR and FQNEAQ (reference sequence). DNA of the CDR3: TGTGCCAGCAGCTTATATGGGCCGAACACTGAAGCTTTCTTT. This sequence encodes CASSLYGPNTEAFF.

The chain joins TRBV6-1 to TRBJ2-1; the match to TRBD2 covers 10 bases. CDR3 length: 16 amino acids. Germline CDR1 is MNHNS and CDR2 is SASEGT. Losses at the gene ends were 8 bases for V and 7 bases for J; bases not matched to a gene: 14. CDR3 sequence (DNA): TGTGCCAGCCGGCCGTACGGAACTAGCGGGGTAAATGAGCAGTTCTTC. Amino acid sequence: CASRPYGTSGVNEQFF.

This clonotype occurred once. The CDR3 protein is CSLTHGGGFSYEQYF. For the CDR3, the DNA is TGCAGCCTCACCCACGGGGGGGGCTTTTCCTACGAGCAGTACTTC. This chain connects TRBV29-1 to TRBJ2-7, with 8 bases fitting TRBD2. CDR1 is SQVTM and CDR2 is ANQGSEA in the germline V gene. J gave up 1 base and V 8 bases, and 13 bases lay outside the gene matches. The length of the CDR3 is 15 residues.

The V gene is TRBV7-2, the J gene TRBJ1-5; D might be TRBD1 (5 bases). The CDR3 consists of 14 residues. V lost 3 bases and J lost 7, with 13 bases in between. Germline CDR1 reads SGHTA; CDR2 reads FQGNSA. CDR3 sequence: CASSFFGGEQPQHF. DNA for the CDR3: TGTGCCAGCAGCTTCTTCGGGGGAGAGCAGCCCCAGCATTTT.

The V call is TRBV2, the J call TRBJ1-6; D perhaps matches TRBD1 (6 bases). V lost 6 bases, J lost 7 bases, and 13 bases lay in between. CDR3 length: 14 residues. CDR1 SNHLY and CDR2 FYNNEI come from the germline V gene. The CDR3: CASSAGQGNSPLHF. The CDR3 DNA sequence: TGTGCCAGCAGCGCGGGACAAGGGAATTCACCCCTCCACTTT.

The chain joins TRBV30 to TRBJ1-5; TRBD1 is a possible D gene (5 bases). Germline CDR1 reads GTSNPN; CDR2 reads SVGIG (reference sequence). This CDR3 is 16 amino acids long. The V gene lost 0 bases and the J gene lost 1 base, with 13 bases spanning the gap. CDR3 DNA sequence: TGTGCCTGGAGTGTACGTGCGGGGGGGAGCAATCAGCCCCAGCATTTT. As protein: CAWSVRAGGSNQPQHF.

This sequence joins TRBV28 and TRBJ1-5; 7 bases are a match to TRBD1. CDR3 length equals 18 residues. Germline values: CDR1 MDHEN, CDR2 SYDVKM. V lost 3 bases and J lost 3; bases outside the gene matches: 14. The CDR3 coding sequence is TGTGCCAGCAGTTTCGTAAGGGGGCGAACCCCCTTCAATCAGCCCCAGCATTTT. This translates into CASSFVRGRTPFNQPQHF. The full variable domain, with the rest looked up from reference TRBV28 and TRBJ1-5, is DVKVTQSSRYLVKRTGEKVFLECVQDMDHENMFWYRQDPGLGLRLIYFSYDVKMKEKGDIPEGYSVSREKKERFSLILESASTNQTSMYLCASSFVRGRTPFNQPQHFGDGTRLSIL.

Only one count was recorded for this clonotype. The V call is TRBV12-3 or TRBV12-4, the J call TRBJ1-1; 7 positions agree with TRBD1. The length of the CDR3 is 13 residues. Trimming took 7 bases from V and 4 from J; bases not matched to a gene: 6. The CDR3 region has the DNA TGTGCCAGCAAGGTACAGGGGCGCACTGAAGCTTTCTTT. It yields the protein CASKVQGRTEAFF.

This clonotype appeared a single time. V gene TRBV2 combines with J gene TRBJ2-1, with D possibly TRBD2 on 5 matching bases. CDR3 length: 10 amino acids. The V end was cut by 6 bases, the J end by 13 bases, with 10 bases between. Germline assignment: CDR1 SNHLY and CDR2 FYNNEI. CDR3 DNA: TGTGCCAGCAGACTAGAAAAACAGTTCTTC. Translated: CASRLEKQFF.

This chain uses TRBV23-1 with TRBJ2-2; possibly TRBD1 for D (5 bases). TRBV23-1 is an open reading frame whose function is uncertain. The CDR3 length is 17 residues. V was shortened by 0 bases and J by 7 bases, with 18 bases between the two germline ends. Here the CDR3 DNA reads TGCGCCAGCAGTCAATCCCAAATCGTCCAGGGCGGCGGGGAGCTGTTTTTT. Translating gives CASSQSQIVQGGGELFF.